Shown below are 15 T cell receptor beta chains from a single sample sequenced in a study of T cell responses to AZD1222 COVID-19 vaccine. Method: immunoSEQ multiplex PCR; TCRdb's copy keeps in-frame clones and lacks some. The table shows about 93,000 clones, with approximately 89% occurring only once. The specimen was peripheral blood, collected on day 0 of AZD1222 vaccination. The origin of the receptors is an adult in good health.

CDR3 loop: CASSSYRDPSTIYF. The CDR3 DNA reads as TGTGCCAGCAGCTCATACCGGGACCCGAGCACCATATATTTT. V usage is TRBV11-3 and J usage is TRBJ1-3; the D gene is possibly TRBD1 (5 bases). V was pared by 4 bases and J by 9 bases, with 16 bases between. Germline assignment: CDR1 SGHNT and CDR2 YENEEA. The CDR3 length is 14 residues.

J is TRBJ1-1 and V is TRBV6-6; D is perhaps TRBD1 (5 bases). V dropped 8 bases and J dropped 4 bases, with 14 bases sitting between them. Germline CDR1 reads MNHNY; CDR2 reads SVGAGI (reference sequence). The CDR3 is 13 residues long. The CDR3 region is CASLRGESTEAFF. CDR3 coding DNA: TGTGCCAGCCTGAGGGGCGAGTCCACTGAAGCTTTCTTT.

The CDR3 DNA follows: TGTGCCAGTAGTACCCTCGCTCAGGTTTATACCGGGGAGCTGTTTTTT. Translating it yields CASSTLAQVYTGELFF. The chain is built from TRBV19 and TRBJ2-2, with D unresolved. Between the trimmed V and J ends, which lost 4 bases and 5 bases, there was a span of 17 bases. Germline-derived CDR1 and CDR2 are LNHDA and SQIVND (reference sequence). This CDR3 is built from 16 residues.

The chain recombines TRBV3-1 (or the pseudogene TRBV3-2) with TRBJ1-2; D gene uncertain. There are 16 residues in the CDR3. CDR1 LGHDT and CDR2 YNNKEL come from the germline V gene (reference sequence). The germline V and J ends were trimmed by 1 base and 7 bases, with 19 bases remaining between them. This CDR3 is CASSQVAGGRRPGYTF. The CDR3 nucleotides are TGTGCCAGCAGCCAAGTAGCGGGAGGCAGGCGACCTGGCTACACCTTC.

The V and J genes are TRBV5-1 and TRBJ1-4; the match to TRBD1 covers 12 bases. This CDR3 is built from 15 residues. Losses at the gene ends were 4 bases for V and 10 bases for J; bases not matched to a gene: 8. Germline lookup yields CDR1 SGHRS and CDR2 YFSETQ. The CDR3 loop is CASSARDRGRGKLFF. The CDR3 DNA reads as TGCGCCAGCAGCGCCCGGGACAGGGGGCGAGGAAAACTGTTTTTT. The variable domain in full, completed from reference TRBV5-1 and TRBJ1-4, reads KAGVTQTPRYLIKTRGQQVTLSCSPISGHRSVSWYQQTPGQGLQFLFEYFSETQRNKGNFPGRFSGRQFSNSRSEMNVSTLELGDSALYLCASSARDRGRGKLFFGSGTQLSVL.

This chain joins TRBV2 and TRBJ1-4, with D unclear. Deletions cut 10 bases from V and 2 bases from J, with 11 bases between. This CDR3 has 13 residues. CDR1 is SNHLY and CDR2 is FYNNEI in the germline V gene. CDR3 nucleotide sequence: TGTGCCACAGAACGGGGTACTAATGAAAAACTGTTTTTT. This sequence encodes CATERGTNEKLFF.

CDR3 coding DNA: TGTGCCAGTAGTATAGGGGCTAGCCGGGGGGATGAGCAGTTCTTC. It translates to CASSIGASRGDEQFF. V gene TRBV19 combines with J gene TRBJ2-1; 7 bases map to TRBD2. The CDR3 has 15 residues. Germline CDR1 is LNHDA and CDR2 is SQIVND (reference sequence). V shed 1 base, J shed 8 bases, and the junction held 8 bases outside the gene matches.

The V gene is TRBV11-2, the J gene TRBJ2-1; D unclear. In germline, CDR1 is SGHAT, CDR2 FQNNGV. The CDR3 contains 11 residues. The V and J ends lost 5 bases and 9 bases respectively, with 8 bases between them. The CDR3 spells CASSRLGEQFF. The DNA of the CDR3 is TGTGCCAGCAGCCGGTTAGGTGAGCAGTTCTTC.

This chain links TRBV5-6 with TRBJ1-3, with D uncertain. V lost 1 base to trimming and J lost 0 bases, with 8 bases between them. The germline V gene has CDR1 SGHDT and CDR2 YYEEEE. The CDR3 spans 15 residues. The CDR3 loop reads CASSLWQSSGNTIYF. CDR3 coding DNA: TGTGCCAGCAGCTTGTGGCAGAGCTCTGGAAACACCATATATTTT.

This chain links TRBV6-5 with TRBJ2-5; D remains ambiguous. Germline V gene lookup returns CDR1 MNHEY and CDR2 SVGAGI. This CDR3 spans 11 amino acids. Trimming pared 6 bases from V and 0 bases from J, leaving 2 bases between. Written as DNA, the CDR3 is TGTGCCAGCAGCTACCAAGAGACCCAGTACTTC. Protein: CASSYQETQYF.

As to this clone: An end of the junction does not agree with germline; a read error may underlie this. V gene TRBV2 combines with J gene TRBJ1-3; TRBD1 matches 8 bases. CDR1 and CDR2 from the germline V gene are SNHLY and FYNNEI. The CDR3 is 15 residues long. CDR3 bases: TGTGCCAGCAGCGAAGGGACAGGCTCGAGAAACACCATATATTTT. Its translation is CASSEGTGSRNTIYF.

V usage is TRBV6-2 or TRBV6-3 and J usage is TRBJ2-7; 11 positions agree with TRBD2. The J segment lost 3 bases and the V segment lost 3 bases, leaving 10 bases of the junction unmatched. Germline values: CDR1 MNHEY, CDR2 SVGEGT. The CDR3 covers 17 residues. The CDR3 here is CASSYPKTGLAVYEQYF. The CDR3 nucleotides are TGTGCCAGCAGTTATCCCAAGACGGGACTAGCGGTCTACGAGCAGTACTTC.

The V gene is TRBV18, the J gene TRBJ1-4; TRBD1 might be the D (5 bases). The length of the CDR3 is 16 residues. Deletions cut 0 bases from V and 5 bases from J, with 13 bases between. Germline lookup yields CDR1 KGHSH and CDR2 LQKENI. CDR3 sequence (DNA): TGTGCCAGCTCACCACCGCTGACAGCTAAAAATGAAAAACTGTTTTTT. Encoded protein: CASSPPLTAKNEKLFF.

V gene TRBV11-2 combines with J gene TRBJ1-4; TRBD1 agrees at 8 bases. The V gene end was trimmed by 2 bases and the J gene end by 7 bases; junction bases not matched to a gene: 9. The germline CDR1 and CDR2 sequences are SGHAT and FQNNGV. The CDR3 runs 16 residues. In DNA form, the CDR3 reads TGTGCCAGCAGCTTAACCCCCGACAGGGGATTTGAAAAACTGTTTTTT. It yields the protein CASSLTPDRGFEKLFF.

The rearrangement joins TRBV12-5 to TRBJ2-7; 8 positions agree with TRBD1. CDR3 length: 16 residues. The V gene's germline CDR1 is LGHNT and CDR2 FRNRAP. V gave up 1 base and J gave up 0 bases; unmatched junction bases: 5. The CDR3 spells CASGLGSGGHSYEQYF. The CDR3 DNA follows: TGTGCTAGTGGTTTGGGGTCAGGGGGCCACTCCTACGAGCAGTACTTC.